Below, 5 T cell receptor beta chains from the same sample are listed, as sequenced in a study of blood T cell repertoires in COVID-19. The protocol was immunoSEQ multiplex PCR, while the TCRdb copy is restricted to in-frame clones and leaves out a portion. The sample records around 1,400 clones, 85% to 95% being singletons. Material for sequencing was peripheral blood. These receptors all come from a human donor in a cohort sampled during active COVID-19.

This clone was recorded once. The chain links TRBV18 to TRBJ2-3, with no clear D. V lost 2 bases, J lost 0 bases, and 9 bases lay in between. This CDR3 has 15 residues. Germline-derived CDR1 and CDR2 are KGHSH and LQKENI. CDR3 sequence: CASSPGQRSTDTQYF. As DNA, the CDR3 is TGTGCCAGCTCACCAGGGCAGAGAAGCACAGATACGCAGTATTTT.

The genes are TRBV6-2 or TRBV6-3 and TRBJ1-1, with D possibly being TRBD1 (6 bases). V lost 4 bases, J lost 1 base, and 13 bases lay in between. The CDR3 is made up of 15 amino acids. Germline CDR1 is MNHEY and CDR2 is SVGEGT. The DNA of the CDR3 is TGTGCCAGCAGTTCGAATACAGGGACGAACACTGAAGCTTTCTTT. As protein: CASSSNTGTNTEAFF.

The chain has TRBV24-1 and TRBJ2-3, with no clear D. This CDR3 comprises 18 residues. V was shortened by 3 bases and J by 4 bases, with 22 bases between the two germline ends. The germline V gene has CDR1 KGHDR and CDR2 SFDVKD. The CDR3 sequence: CATSDPESGWLVPDTQYF. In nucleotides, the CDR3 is TGTGCCACCAGTGATCCAGAGTCGGGTTGGTTGGTTCCAGATACGCAGTATTTT.

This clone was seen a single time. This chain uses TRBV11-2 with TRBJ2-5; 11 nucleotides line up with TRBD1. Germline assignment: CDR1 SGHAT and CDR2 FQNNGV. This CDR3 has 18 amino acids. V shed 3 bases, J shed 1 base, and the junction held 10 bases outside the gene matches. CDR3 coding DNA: TGTGCCAGCAGCTTTTTATCATCTGGGACAGGGGGCCAAGAGACCCAGTACTTC. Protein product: CASSFLSSGTGGQETQYF.

CDR3 DNA sequence: TGTGCCAGCAGCCAAGCGGGGAACACCGGGGAGCTGTTTTTT. This sequence encodes CASSQAGNTGELFF. The chain combines TRBV3-1 (or the pseudogene TRBV3-2) with TRBJ2-2; no clear D gene. Germline V gene lookup returns CDR1 LGHDT and CDR2 YNNKEL (reference sequence). Trimming stripped 1 base from V and 1 base from J, with 4 bases between. This CDR3 is built from 14 residues.